This T cell receptor beta chain stems from a study of CD8+ T cells in alopecia areata. Study summary: Treatment comprised oral tofacitinib, 5 to 10 mg twice daily, in treated patients. Tofacitinib treatment spanned 6 to 18 months, with 6 months off drug afterward.

Regarding treatment: oral pan-JAK inhibitor, 5-10 mg twice daily. The germline V gene encodes CDR1 MNHNY and CDR2 SVGAGI (reference sequence). The V gene lost 0 bases and the J gene lost 5 bases, with 13 bases spanning the gap. This CDR3 has 15 residues. Following extraction, RNA underwent reverse transcription to cDNA, which served as the sequencing template. TCRdb keeps only in-frame clones here, not all; method: immunoSEQ multiplex PCR. The sample yields 150,000 to 200,000 clones, just under 65% seen once. The V and J genes are TRBV6-6 and TRBJ1-1; D ambiguous. This receptor was taken from a human donor with alopecia areata. The sequencing used CD4+ T cells sorted from blood, collected around week 50, from a patient treated with tofacitinib. The CDR3 reads CASSYSNMGRTEAFF. In DNA, the CDR3 is TGTGCCAGCAGTTACTCGAATATGGGGAGGACTGAAGCTTTCTTT.